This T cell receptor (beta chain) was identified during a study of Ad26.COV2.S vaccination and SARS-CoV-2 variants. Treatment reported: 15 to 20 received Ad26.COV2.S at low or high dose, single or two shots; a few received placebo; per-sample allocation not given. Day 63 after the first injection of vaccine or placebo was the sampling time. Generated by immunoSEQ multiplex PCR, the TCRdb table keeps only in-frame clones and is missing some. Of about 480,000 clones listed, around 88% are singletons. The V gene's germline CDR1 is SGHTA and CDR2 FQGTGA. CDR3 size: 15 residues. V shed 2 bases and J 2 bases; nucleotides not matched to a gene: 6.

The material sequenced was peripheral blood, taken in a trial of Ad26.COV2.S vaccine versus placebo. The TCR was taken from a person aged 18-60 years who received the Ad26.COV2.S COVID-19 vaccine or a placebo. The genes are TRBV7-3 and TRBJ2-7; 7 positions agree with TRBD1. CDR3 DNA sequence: TGTGCCAGCAGCTTAGGGCAGACAGGGCCCTACGAGCAGTACTTC. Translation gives CASSLGQTGPYEQYF.